In its sample, the clone carrying this T cell receptor (beta chain) was seen once. Its antigen is currently unknown. J was trimmed by 10 bases and V by 3 bases; bases with no gene match: 7. Germline assignment: CDR1 MGHDK and CDR2 SYGVNS. The CDR3 runs 15 residues. Profiling relied on immunoSEQ multiplex PCR, and the TCRdb table lists in-frame clones only, not all of them. The sample comprises 250,000 to 400,000 clones, approximately 91% of which are singletons, and around 1% rests with the top ten. The record originates from a study of cytomegalovirus exposure and HLA in healthy donors. Study results and limitations: Reported results showed that the classifier diagnosed cytomegalovirus status with high specificity and sensitivity.

This sequence originates from a man aged 25 to 45 in good health and CMV-seronegative. V and J are TRBV25-1 and TRBJ2-1; the match to TRBD2 covers 12 bases. Sequences were obtained from PBMCs. Here the CDR3 DNA reads TGTGCCAGCAGTGAGCTAGCGGGGGGGCTCGGGGAGCAGTTCTTC. It codes for CASSELAGGLGEQFF.